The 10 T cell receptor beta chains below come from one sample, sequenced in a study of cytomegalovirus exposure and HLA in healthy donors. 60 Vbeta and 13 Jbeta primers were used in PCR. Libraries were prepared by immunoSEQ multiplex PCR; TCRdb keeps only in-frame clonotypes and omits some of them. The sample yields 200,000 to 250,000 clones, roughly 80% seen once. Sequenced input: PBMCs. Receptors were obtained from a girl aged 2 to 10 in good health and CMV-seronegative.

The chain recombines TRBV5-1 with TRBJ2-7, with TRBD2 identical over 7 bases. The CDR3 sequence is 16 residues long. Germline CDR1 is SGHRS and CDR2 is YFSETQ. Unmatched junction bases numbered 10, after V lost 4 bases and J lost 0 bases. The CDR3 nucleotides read TGCGCCAGCAGCCCAGAGGGAGCGGGGAGCTCCTACGAGCAGTACTTC. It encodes CASSPEGAGSSYEQYF.

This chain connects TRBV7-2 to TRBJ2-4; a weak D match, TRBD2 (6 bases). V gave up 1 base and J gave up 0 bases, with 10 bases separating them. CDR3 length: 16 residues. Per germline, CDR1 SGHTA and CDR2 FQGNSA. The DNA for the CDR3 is TGTGCCAGCAGCTTAGGGACTATCCTAGCCAAAAACATTCAGTACTTC. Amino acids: CASSLGTILAKNIQYF.

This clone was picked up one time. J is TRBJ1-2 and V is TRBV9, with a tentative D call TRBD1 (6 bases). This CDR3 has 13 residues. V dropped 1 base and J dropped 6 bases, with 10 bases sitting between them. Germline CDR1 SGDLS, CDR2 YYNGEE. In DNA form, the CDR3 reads TGTGCCAGCAGCGTACACCCAGGGGATGGCTACACCTTC. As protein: CASSVHPGDGYTF. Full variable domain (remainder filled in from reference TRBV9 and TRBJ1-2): DSGVTQTPKHLITATGQRVTLRCSPRSGDLSVYWYQQSLDQGLQFLIQYYNGEERAKGNILERFSAQQFPDLHSELNLSSLELGDSALYFCASSVHPGDGYTFGSGTRLTVV.

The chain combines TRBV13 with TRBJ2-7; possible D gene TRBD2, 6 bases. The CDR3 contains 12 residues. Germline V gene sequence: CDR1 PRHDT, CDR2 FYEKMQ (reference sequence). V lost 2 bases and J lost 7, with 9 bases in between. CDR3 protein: CASSLMGGEQYF. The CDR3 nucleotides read TGTGCCAGCAGCTTAATGGGGGGAGAGCAGTACTTC. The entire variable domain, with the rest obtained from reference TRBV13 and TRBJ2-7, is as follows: AAGVIQSPRHLIKEKRETATLKCYPIPRHDTVYWYQQGPGQDPQFLISFYEKMQSDKGSIPDRFSAQQFSDYHSELNMSSLELGDSALYFCASSLMGGEQYFGPGTRLTVT.

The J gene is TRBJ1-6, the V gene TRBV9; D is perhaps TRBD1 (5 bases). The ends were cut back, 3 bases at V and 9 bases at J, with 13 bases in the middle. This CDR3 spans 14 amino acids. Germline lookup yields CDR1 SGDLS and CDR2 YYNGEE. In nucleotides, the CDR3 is TGTGCCAGCAGCGAGGGGCTTTCCGGTTCACCCCTCCACTTT. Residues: CASSEGLSGSPLHF.

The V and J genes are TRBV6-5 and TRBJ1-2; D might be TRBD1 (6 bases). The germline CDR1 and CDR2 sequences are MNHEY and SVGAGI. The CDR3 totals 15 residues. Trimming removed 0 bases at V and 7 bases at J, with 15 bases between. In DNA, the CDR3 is TGTGCCAGCAGTTACTCCCGGGGGGCAGTAGGTGGCTACACCTTC. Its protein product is CASSYSRGAVGGYTF.

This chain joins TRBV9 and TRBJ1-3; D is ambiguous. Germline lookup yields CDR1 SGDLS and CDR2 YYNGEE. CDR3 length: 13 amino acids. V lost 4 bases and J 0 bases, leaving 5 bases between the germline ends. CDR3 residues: CASSRDSGNTIYF. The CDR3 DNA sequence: TGTGCCAGCAGCCGGGACTCTGGAAACACCATATATTTT.

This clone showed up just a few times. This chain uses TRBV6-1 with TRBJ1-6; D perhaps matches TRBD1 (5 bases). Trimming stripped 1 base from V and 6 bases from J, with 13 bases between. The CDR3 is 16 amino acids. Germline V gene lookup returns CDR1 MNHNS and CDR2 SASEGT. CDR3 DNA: TGTGCCAGCAGTGAAGGTCCACAGGTCTTTAATTCACCCCTCCACTTT. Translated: CASSEGPQVFNSPLHF.

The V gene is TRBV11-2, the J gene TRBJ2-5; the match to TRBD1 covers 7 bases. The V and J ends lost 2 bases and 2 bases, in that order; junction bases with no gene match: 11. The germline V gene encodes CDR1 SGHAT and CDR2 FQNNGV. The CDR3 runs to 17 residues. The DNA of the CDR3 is TGTGCCAGCAGCTTAAGTTTTTTGAGGGGGCATCAAGAGACCCAGTACTTC. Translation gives CASSLSFLRGHQETQYF.

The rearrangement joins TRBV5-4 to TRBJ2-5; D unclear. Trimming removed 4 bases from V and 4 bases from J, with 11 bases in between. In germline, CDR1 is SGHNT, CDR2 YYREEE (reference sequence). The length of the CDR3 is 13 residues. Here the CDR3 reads CASSPRHGETQYF. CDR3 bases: TGTGCCAGCAGCCCGAGACACGGAGAGACCCAGTACTTC.